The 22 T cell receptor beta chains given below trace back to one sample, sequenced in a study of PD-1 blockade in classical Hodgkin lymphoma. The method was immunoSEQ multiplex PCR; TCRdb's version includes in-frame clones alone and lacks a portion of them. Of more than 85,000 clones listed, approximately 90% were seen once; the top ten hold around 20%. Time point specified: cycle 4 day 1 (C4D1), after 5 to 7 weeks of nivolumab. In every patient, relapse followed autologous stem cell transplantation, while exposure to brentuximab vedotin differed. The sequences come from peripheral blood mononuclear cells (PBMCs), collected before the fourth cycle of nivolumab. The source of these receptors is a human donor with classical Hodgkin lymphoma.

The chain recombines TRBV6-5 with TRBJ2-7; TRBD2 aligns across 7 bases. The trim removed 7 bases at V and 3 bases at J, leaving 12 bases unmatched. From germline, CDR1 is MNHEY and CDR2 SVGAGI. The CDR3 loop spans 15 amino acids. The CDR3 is CASKVSASGLYEQYF. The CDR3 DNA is TGTGCCAGCAAGGTTTCGGCTAGCGGCCTCTACGAGCAGTACTTC.

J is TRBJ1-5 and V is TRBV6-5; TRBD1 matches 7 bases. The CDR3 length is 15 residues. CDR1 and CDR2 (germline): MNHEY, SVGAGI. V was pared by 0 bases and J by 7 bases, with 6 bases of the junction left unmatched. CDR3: CASSYSRGDYQPQHF. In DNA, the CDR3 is TGTGCCAGCAGTTACTCCAGGGGGGACTACCAGCCCCAGCATTTT.

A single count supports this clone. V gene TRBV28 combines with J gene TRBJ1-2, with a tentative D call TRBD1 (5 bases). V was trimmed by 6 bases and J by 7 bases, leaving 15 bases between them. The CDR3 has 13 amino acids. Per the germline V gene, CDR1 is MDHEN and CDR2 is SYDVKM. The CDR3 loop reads CASSLIQGPGYTF. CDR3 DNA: TGTGCCAGCAGCCTAATCCAGGGCCCTGGCTACACCTTC.

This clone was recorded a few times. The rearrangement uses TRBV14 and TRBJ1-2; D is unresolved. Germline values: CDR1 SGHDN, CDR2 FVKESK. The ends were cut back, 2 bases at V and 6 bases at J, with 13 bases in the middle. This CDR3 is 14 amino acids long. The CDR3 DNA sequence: TGTGCCAGCAGCCAATTGAGGGCGACGGATGGCTACACCTTC. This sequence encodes CASSQLRATDGYTF.

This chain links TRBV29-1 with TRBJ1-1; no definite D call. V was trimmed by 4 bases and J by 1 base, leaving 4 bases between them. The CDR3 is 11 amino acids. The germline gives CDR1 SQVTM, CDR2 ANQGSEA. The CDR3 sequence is CSVGENTEAFF. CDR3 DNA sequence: TGCAGCGTTGGGGAGAACACTGAAGCTTTCTTT. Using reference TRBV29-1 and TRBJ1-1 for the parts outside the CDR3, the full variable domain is SAVISQKPSRDICQRGTSLTIQCQVDSQVTMMFWYRQQPGQSLTLIATANQGSEATYESGFVIDKFPISRPNLTFSTLTVSNMSPEDSSIYLCSVGENTEAFFGQGTRLTVV.

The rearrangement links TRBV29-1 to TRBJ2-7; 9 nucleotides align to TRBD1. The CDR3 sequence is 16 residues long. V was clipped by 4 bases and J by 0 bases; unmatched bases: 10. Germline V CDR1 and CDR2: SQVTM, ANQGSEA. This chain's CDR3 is CSVVLPDRGSSYEQYF. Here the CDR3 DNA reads TGCAGCGTTGTACTTCCCGACAGGGGGAGCTCCTACGAGCAGTACTTC.

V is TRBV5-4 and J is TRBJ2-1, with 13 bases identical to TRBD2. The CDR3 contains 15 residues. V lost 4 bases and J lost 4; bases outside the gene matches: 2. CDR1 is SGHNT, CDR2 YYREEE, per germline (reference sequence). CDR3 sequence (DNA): TGTGCCAGCAGCCCGACTAGCGGGAGGTACAATGAGCAGTTCTTC. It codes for CASSPTSGRYNEQFF.

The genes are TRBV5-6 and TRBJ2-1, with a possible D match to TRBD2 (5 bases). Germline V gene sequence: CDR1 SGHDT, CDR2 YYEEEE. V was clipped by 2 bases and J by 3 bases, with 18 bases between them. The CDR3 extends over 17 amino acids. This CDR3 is CASSFGRSSYYYNEQFF. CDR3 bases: TGTGCCAGCAGCTTCGGGCGATCTAGCTATTACTACAATGAGCAGTTCTTC.

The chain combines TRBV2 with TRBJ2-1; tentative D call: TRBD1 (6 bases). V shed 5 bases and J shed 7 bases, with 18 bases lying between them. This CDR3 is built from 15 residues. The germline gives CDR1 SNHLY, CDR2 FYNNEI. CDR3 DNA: TGTGCCAGCAGTCCCCAACCCGGGACAACGAATGAGCAGTTCTTC. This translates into CASSPQPGTTNEQFF. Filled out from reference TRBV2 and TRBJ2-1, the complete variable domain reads EPEVTQTPSHQVTQMGQEVILRCVPISNHLYFYWYRQILGQKVEFLVSFYNNEISEKSEIFDDQFSVERPDGSNFTLKIRSTKLEDSAMYFCASSPQPGTTNEQFFGPGTRLTVL.

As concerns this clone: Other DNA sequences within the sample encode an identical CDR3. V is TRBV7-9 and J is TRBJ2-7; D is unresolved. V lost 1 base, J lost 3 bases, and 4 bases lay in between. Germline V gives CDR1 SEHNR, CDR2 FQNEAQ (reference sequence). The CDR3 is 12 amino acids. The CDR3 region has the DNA TGTGCCAGCAGCTTAGGCGACTACGAGCAGTACTTC. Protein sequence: CASSLGDYEQYF.

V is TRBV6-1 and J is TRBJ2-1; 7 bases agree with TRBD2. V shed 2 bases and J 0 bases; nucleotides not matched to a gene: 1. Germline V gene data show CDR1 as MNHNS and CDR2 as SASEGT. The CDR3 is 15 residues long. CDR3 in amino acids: CASSETGGSYNEQFF. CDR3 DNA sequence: TGTGCCAGCAGTGAAACGGGGGGCTCCTACAATGAGCAGTTCTTC.

The CDR3 loop reads CASSRSPGPQGSEQYF. CDR3 sequence (DNA): TGTGCCAGTAGTCGCTCGCCGGGACCCCAGGGAAGCGAGCAGTACTTC. The chain has TRBV19 and TRBJ2-7; the D gene could be TRBD1 or TRBD2 (5 bases each). V lost 5 bases and J lost 6, with 23 bases in between. Per germline, CDR1 LNHDA and CDR2 SQIVND (reference sequence). The CDR3 is 16 residues long.

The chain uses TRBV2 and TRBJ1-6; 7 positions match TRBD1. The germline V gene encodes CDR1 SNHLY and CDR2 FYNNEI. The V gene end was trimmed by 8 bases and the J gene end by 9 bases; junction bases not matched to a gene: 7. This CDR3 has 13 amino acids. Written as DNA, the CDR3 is TGTGCCAGCTTGACAGGGTGGGGTTCACCCCTCCACTTT. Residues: CASLTGWGSPLHF.

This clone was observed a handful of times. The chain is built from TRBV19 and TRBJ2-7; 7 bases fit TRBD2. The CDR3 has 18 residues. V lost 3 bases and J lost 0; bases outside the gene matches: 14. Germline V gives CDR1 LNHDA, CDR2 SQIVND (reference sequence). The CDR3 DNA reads TGTGCCAGTAGTATTCACCCCGGGACTACCGTTAGCTCCTACGAGCAGTACTTC. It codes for CASSIHPGTTVSSYEQYF. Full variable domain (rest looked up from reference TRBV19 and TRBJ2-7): DGGITQSPKYLFRKEGQNVTLSCEQNLNHDAMYWYRQDPGQGLRLIYYSQIVNDFQKGDIAEGYSVSREKKESFPLTVTSAQKNPTAFYLCASSIHPGTTVSSYEQYFGPGTRLTVT.

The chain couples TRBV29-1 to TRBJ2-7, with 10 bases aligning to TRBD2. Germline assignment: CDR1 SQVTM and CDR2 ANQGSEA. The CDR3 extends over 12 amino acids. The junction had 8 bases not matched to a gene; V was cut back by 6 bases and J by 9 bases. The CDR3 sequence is CSVGEREGAQYF. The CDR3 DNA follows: TGCAGCGTGGGGGAGCGGGAGGGCGCGCAGTACTTC.

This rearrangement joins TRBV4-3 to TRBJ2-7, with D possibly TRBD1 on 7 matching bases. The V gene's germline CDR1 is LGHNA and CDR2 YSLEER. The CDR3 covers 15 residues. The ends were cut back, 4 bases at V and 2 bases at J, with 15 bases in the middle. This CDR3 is CASSPSRGAPYEQYF. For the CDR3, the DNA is TGCGCCAGCAGCCCGAGCAGGGGGGCGCCCTACGAGCAGTACTTC.

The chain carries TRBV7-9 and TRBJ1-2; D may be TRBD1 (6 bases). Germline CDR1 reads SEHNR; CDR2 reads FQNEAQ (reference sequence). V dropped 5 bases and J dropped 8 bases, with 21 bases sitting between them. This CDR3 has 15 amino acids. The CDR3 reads CASSHHGTPKPGYTF. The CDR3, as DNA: TGTGCCAGCAGCCATCACGGGACACCCAAACCGGGCTACACCTTC.

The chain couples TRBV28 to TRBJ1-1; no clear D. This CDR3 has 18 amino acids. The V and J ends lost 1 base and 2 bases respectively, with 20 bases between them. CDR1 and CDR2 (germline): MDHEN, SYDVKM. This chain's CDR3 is CASSLLVFDVFGNTEAFF. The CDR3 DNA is TGTGCCAGCAGTTTATTAGTCTTCGATGTCTTCGGAAACACTGAAGCTTTCTTT.

CDR3 protein: CASSYQANEQFF. The CDR3 DNA sequence: TGTGCCAGCAGTTATCAAGCGAATGAGCAGTTCTTC. This chain links TRBV6-6 with TRBJ2-1, with D unclear. This CDR3 contains 12 residues. Germline values: CDR1 MNHNY, CDR2 SVGAGI (reference sequence). V was clipped by 3 bases and J by 7 bases, with 7 bases between them.

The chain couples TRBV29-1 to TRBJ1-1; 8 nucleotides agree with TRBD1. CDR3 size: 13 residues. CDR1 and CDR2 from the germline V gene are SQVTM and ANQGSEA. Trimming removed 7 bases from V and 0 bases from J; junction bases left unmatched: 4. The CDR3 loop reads CSAKDRVNTEAFF. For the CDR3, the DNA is TGCAGCGCTAAGGACAGGGTGAACACTGAAGCTTTCTTT.

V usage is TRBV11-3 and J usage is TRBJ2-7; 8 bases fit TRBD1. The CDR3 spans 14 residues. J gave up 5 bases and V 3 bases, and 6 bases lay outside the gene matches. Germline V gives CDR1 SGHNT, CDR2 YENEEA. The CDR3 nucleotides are TGTGCCAGCAGCTTGCGGCAGGGGGCGAACGAGCAGTACTTC. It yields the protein CASSLRQGANEQYF.

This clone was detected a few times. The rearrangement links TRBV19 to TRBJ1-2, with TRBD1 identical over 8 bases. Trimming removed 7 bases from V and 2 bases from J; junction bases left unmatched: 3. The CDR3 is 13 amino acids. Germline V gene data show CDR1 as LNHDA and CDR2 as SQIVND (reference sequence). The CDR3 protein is CASTWDRNYGYTF. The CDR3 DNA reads TGTGCCAGTACTTGGGACAGGAACTATGGCTACACCTTC.